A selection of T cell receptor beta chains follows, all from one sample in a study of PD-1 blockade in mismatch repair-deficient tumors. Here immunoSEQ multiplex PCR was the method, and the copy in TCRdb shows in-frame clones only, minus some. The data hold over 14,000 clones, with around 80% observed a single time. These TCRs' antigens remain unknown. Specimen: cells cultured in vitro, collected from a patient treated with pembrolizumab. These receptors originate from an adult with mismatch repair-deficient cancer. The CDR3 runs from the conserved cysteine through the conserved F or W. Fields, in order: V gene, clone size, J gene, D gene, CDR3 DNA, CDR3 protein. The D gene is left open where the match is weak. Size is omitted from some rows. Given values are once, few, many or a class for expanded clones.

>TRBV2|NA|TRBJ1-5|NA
TGTGCCAGCAGTGAGGTAGGGGGTTATAGCAATCAGCCCCAGCATTTT
CASSEVGGYSNQPQHF
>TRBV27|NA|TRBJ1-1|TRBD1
TGTGCCAGCAGTTGGCAACGCCCCGGGACAGCCGATGAAGCTTTCTTT
CASSWQRPGTADEAFF
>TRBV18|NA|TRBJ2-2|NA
TGTGCCAGCTCACCACCGCCTAGGGGAAAACCCGGGGAGCTGTTTTTT
CASSPPPRGKPGELFF
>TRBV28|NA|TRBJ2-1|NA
TGTGCCAGCAGTCTAGGAGGGAGAGCTGGCGATGAGCAGTTCTTC
CASSLGGRAGDEQFF
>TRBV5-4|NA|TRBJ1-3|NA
TGTGCCAGCAGCGGGGGGACCGCTGGAAACACCATATATTTT
CASSGGTAGNTIYF
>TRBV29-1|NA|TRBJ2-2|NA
TGCAGCGCCTTAAAGCGCGACGCGAACACCGGGGAGCTGTTTTTT
CSALKRDANTGELFF
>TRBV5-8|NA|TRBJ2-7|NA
TGTGCCAGCTCCGATCCGGGGCGGGCTTCACACTACGAGCAGTACTTC
CASSDPGRASHYEQYF
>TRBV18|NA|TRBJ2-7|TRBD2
TGTGCCAGCTCACCAACGGGAGGTAGCTCCTACGAGCAGTACTTC
CASSPTGGSSYEQYF
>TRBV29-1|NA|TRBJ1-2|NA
TGCAGCGTTGAGGGAAAGTCGACGGCGGGGGGCTACACCTTC
CSVEGKSTAGGYTF
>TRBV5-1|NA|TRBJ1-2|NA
TGCGCCAGCAGCCCGGATGCCGGGGGCTCCTATGGCTACACCTTC
CASSPDAGGSYGYTF
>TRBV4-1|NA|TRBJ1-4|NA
TGCGCCAGCAGCCAAGTGGGGGGATCAACTAATGAAAAACTGTTTTTT
CASSQVGGSTNEKLFF
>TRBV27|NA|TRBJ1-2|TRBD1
TGTGCCAGCAGCATAACAGGGGGCGCACGGGGCTACACCTTC
CASSITGGARGYTF
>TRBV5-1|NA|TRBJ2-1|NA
TGCGCCAGCAGCTTAGGTAACGGTTGGGTCGATGAGCAGTTCTTC
CASSLGNGWVDEQFF
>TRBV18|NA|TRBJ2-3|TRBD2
TGTGCCAGCTCACCCTCCCGGGGGAGGGTCGGACCAGATACGCAGTATTTT
CASSPSRGRVGPDTQYF
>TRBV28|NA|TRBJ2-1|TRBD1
TGTGCCAGCACACCTCCGGGACAGGAAAGCTCCTACAATGAGCAGTTCTTC
CASTPPGQESSYNEQFF
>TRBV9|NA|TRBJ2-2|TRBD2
TGTGCCAGCAGCGCCCCGGGACTAGCAGGGCCCGGGGAGCTGTTTTTT
CASSAPGLAGPGELFF
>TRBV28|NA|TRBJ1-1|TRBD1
TGTGCCAGCAGCCGAACGGACAGGAGAGAAGCTTTCTTT
CASSRTDRREAFF
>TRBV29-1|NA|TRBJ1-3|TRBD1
TGCAGCGTAAGGGGGCTTGGTGGAAACACCATATATTTT
CSVRGLGGNTIYF
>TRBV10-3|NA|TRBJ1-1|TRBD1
TGTGCCATCAGTGAGTCGGACAGGGGCGGCTCTGAAGCTTTCTTT
CAISESDRGGSEAFF
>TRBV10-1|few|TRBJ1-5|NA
TGCGCCAGCTGCATCCCAGGTTTGGCTCAGCCCCAGCATTTT
CASCIPGLAQPQHF
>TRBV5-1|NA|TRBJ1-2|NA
TGCGCCAGCAGCTTGGGGCAGGGTAGGAACTATGGCTACACCTTC
CASSLGQGRNYGYTF
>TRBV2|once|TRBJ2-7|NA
TGTGCCAGCAGTGACTCTCGGGTTACAGGAGAGGTACCCGAGCAGTACTTC
CASSDSRVTGEVPEQYF
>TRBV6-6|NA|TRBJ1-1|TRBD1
TGTGCCAGCAGGGGCTCACAGGGGACTGAAGCTTTCTTT
CASRGSQGTEAFF
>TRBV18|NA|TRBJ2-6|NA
TGTGCCAGCTCACCAGTATCCGGGGCCAACGTCCTGACTTTC
CASSPVSGANVLTF
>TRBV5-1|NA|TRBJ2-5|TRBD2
TGCGCCAGCAGCTTTTTCCTAGCGGGAGCGGGTGAAGAGACCCAGTACTTC
CASSFFLAGAGEETQYF
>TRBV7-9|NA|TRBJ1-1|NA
TGTGCCAGCAGCTTAGGGACAGACCGTGAAGCTTTCTTT
CASSLGTDREAFF
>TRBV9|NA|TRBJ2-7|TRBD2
TGTGCCAGCAGCGCCCTTGGAGCGGGAGGGGGCGAGCAGTACTTC
CASSALGAGGGEQYF
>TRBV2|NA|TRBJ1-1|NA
TGTGCCAGCAGTGAAGCGCTTCCAGGGGCGAATTTCGCTGAAGCTTTCTTT
CASSEALPGANFAEAFF
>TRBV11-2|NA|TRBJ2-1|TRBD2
TGTGCCAGCAGCTTAGTACTAGCGGGAAATGAGCAGTTCTTC
CASSLVLAGNEQFF
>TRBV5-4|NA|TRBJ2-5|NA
TGTGCCATTTACAGGTCAGAAGAGACCCAGTACTTC
CAIYRSEETQYF
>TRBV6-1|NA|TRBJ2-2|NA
TGTGCCAGCAGGTGGGGTCAGGGAGCCGGGGAGCTGTTTTTT
CASRWGQGAGELFF
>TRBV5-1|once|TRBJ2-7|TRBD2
TGCGCCAGCAGCTTGACTAGCGAAAAGACATTGGAGCAGTACTTC
CASSLTSEKTLEQYF
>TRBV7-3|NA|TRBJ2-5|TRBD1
TGTGCCAGCAGCCCGACAGGGTTACAAGAGACCCAGTACTTC
CASSPTGLQETQYF
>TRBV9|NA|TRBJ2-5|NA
TGTGCCAGCAGCGTAGGGGCCGATCAAGAGACCCAGTACTTC
CASSVGADQETQYF
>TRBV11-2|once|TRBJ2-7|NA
TGTGCCAGCAGCTTAGGGGACCTTACTACCTACGAGCAGTACTTC
CASSLGDLTTYEQYF
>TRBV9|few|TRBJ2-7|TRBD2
TGTGCCAGCAGCGCGGGACTAGCGGAATCCTACGAGCAGTACTTC
CASSAGLAESYEQYF
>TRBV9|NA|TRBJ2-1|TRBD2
TGTGCCAGCAGCTCCCTAGCGGGCGCCCGTGGTGAGCAGTTCTTC
CASSSLAGARGEQFF
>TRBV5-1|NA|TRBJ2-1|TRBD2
TGCGCCAGCAGCTTGGCACCGGCTAGCGGGAGGCCCGCTTCCTACAATGAGCAGTTCTTC
CASSLAPASGRPASYNEQFF
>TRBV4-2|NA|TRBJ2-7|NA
TGTGCCAGCAGCCAAGAGGGACTTGCCTACGAGCAGTACTTC
CASSQEGLAYEQYF
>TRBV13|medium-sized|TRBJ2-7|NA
TGTGCCAGCAGCCCAACTTTACAGGGGAGGGCCTACGAGCAGTACTTC
CASSPTLQGRAYEQYF
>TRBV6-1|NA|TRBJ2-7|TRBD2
TGTGCCAGCAGTAATAGCGGGAGGGCCTACGAGCAGTACTTC
CASSNSGRAYEQYF
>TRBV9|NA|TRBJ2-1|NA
TGTGCCAGCAGCGTATCCACAAGCAATGAGCAGTTCTTC
CASSVSTSNEQFF